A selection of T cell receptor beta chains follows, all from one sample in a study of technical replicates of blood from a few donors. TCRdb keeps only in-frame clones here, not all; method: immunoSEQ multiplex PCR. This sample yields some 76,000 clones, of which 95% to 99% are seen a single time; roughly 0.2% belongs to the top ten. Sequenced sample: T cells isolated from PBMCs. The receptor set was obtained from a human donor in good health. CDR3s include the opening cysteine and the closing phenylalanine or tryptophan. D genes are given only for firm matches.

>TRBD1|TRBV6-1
CATRQGAGYTGELFF
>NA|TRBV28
CASSLVQGATEKLFF
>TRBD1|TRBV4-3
CASSQDGGTGFNYGYTF
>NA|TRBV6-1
CASSETAGTRYQETQYF
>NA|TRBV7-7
CASSLGQNTGELFF
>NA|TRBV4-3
CASSQDRQTNEQFF
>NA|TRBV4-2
CASSQAGSTDTQYF
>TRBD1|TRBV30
CAWRTGQPYEQYF
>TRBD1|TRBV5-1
CASSPTGTGVPYEQYF
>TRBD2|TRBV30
CAWGRSSGDSGQYF
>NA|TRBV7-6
CASSQSTSANTGELFF
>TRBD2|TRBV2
CASRPLAGISTDTQYF
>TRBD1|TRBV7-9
CASSLTGLRDGTYEQYF
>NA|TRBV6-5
CACKSAESAEAFF
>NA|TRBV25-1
CASSDRVNTEAFF
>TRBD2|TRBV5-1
CASSFRGGRADEQFF
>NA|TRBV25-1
CASSKWGTSFMNTEAFF
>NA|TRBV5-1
CASSFQGAQETQYF
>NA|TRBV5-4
CASSLGQDYGYTF
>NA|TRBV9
CASSVVSGNTEAFF
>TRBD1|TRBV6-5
CASSYDKDREFSYTF
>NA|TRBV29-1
CSVGGAEVNFGELFF
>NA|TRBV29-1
CSVDPKNGYTF
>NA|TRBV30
CAWSVGQYNQPQHF
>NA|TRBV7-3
CASSLRRGESNQPQHF
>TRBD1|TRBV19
CASRDRNTGYTF
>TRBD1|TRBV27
CASRLGTGNTEAFF
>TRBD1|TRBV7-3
CASSLQGAGYTF
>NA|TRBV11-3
CASSLVSAGAEKLFF
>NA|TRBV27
CASSYSYYNEQFF
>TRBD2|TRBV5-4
CASSFSGEADTQYF
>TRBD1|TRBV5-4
CASSPGTGNQPQHF